This entry lists 28 T cell receptor beta chains sequenced from one sample in a study of T cell repertoires in cytomegalovirus infection. TCRdb independently ran MiXCR on the reads; one entry per CDR3 protein. The sample holds hundreds of thousands of distinct CDR3 sequences, about 11% seen once. The sequencing sample was made of PBMCs. The receptor set was obtained from a human donor in good health (CMV status not recorded). Some clones in this sample may be carry-over from other donors' samples.

This clonotype was seen more than once but under ten times. The J gene is TRBJ1-1, the V gene TRBV5-5, with no clear D. The CDR3 contains 15 residues. Germline V gene sequence: CDR1 SGHKS, CDR2 YYEKEE (reference sequence). Deletions cut 0 bases from V and 1 base from J, with 10 bases between. CDR3 nucleotides: TGTGCCAGCAGCTTGGCAAGGATCTCGAACACTGAAGCTTTCTTT. Translating gives CASSLARISNTEAFF.

The CDR3 DNA follows: TGCAGTGCTCGACAGGGCTCTGGAAACACCATATATTTT. It translates to CSARQGSGNTIYF. J is TRBJ1-3 and V is TRBV20-1; 7 positions match TRBD1. Germline CDR1 and CDR2: DFQATT and SNEGSKA (reference sequence). The CDR3 loop spans 13 amino acids. V was pared by 5 bases and J by 0 bases, with 1 base of the junction left unmatched.

The V gene is TRBV9, the J gene TRBJ2-5; no clear D. The CDR3 totals 13 residues. V was cut by 2 bases and J by 3 bases, with 8 bases left in between. The germline CDR1 and CDR2 sequences are SGDLS and YYNGEE. The CDR3 DNA reads TGTGCCAGCAGCGTCGGGCACAAAGAGACCCAGTACTTC. This translates into CASSVGHKETQYF.

This clonotype was counted at least ten times. CDR3 bases: TGTGCCAGCAGCCCGAGAGAACAGGCCGGGGAGCTGTTTTTT. It translates to CASSPREQAGELFF. The chain recombines TRBV28 with TRBJ2-2; TRBD1 is a possible D gene (5 bases). The V end was cut by 6 bases, the J end by 6 bases, with 14 bases between. The germline CDR1 and CDR2 sequences are MDHEN and SYDVKM. The length of the CDR3 is 14 residues.

This clonotype has a count of ten or more. The chain links TRBV7-8 to TRBJ1-6, with D uncertain. Trimming left V 0 bases short and J 6 bases short, with 6 bases between. The germline gives CDR1 SGHVS, CDR2 FQNEAQ. CDR3 length: 14 amino acids. CDR3 amino acids: CASSLASGNSPLHF. In DNA form, the CDR3 reads TGTGCCAGCAGCTTAGCGTCGGGTAATTCACCCCTCCACTTT.

The V call is TRBV18, the J call TRBJ2-3, with 7 bases identical to TRBD2. The junction had 9 bases not matched to a gene; V was cut back by 1 base and J by 2 bases. Germline CDR1 and CDR2: KGHSH and LQKENI. The CDR3 spans 17 residues. CDR3 region: CASSPRKRGVYTDTQYF. The CDR3 DNA follows: TGTGCCAGCTCACCACGAAAGCGGGGAGTATACACAGATACGCAGTATTTT. The whole variable domain, filled in from reference TRBV18 and TRBJ2-3, reads NAGVMQNPRHLVRRRGQEARLRCSPMKGHSHVYWYRQLPEEGLKFMVYLQKENIIDESGMPKERFSAEFPKEGPSILRIQQVVRGDSAAYFCASSPRKRGVYTDTQYFGPGTRLTVL.

There are many counts of this clonotype. V is TRBV4-1 and J is TRBJ2-4, with unresolved D. This CDR3 region has 16 residues. Trimming shortened V by 0 bases and J by 1 base, and 10 bases separated the two germline ends. Germline assignment: CDR1 MGHRA and CDR2 YSYEKL. The CDR3 protein is CASSQEPTWAKNIQYF. In DNA, the CDR3 is TGCGCCAGCAGCCAAGAGCCAACTTGGGCCAAAAACATTCAGTACTTC.

This clonotype was counted ten times or more. This chain uses TRBV6-2 or TRBV6-3 with TRBJ1-5; D perhaps matches TRBD1 (6 bases). Deletions cut 5 bases from V and 4 bases from J, with 12 bases between. The CDR3 totals 14 residues. Germline lookup yields CDR1 MNHEY and CDR2 SVGEGT. The CDR3 DNA reads as TGTGCCAGCAGTACCGGACAGCCAAATCAGCCCCAGCATTTT. Translation gives CASSTGQPNQPQHF.

The table lists this clonotype with a few counts. The CDR3 bases are TGTGCCACCAGCAGAGAAGGGGGCCTTACGCAGTATTTT. It translates to CATSREGGLTQYF. This sequence joins TRBV15 and TRBJ2-3, with TRBD1 matching over 7 bases. The V segment lost 0 bases and the J segment 8 bases; nucleotides outside the gene matches: 2. Germline CDR1 is LNHNV and CDR2 is YYDKDF (reference sequence). The CDR3 totals 13 residues.

The chain joins TRBV5-1 to TRBJ1-3, with TRBD1 as a possible D gene (5 bases). Trimming cost V 0 bases and J 6 bases, with 13 bases left between them. The CDR3 is made up of 15 amino acids. Germline lookup yields CDR1 SGHRS and CDR2 YFSETQ. The DNA of the CDR3 is TGCGCCAGCAGCTTGGATATTGGACATTTAAACACCATATATTTT. Amino acid sequence: CASSLDIGHLNTIYF.

This clonotype appeared a few times. The chain links TRBV3-1 to TRBJ2-3; D is unresolved. V lost 1 base and J lost 1, with 9 bases in between. The CDR3 is made up of 15 amino acids. CDR1 LGHDT and CDR2 YNNKEL come from the germline V gene (reference sequence). CDR3: CASSQGPQGTDTQYF. The CDR3 DNA reads as TGTGCCAGCAGCCAAGGTCCGCAGGGCACAGATACGCAGTATTTT.

This clonotype was found many times. The V call is TRBV7-6, the J call TRBJ1-2; unclear D gene. Trimming cost V 5 bases and J 3 bases, with 16 bases left between them. The CDR3 runs 15 residues. The germline CDR1 and CDR2 sequences are SGHVS and FNYEAQ. CDR3 bases: TGTGCCAGCAGCCCAGTTATCGAGGCGGACTATGGCTACACCTTC. Its protein is CASSPVIEADYGYTF.

This clonotype has a count of ten or more. The genes are TRBV23-1 and TRBJ2-7; TRBD1 matches at 8 bases. TRBV23-1 is designated an ORF whose function remains uncertain. The CDR3 is 14 amino acids. Unmatched junction bases numbered 8, after V lost 3 bases and J lost 7 bases. The CDR3 protein is CASSHRQGMWEQYF. DNA of the CDR3: TGCGCCAGCAGTCACCGACAGGGGATGTGGGAGCAGTACTTC.

Ten or more counts support this clonotype. The gene calls are TRBV28 and TRBJ2-3; 7 bases are a match to TRBD1. Germline loops: CDR1 MDHEN, CDR2 SYDVKM. V was pared by 4 bases and J by 0 bases, with 10 bases of the junction left unmatched. The CDR3 is 17 residues long. The CDR3: CASSSTNRGFSTDTQYF. CDR3 bases: TGTGCCAGCAGTTCCACGAACAGGGGATTCAGCACAGATACGCAGTATTTT.

Concerning this clonotype itself: At one boundary the junction diverges from the germline segment, which might be a read error. This chain uses TRBV4-1 with TRBJ2-3; 8 nucleotides match TRBD2. The germline V gene encodes CDR1 MGHRA and CDR2 YSYEKL. There are 17 residues in the CDR3. CDR3 region: CASSPTDQRGQADTQYF. Here the CDR3 DNA reads TGTGCCAGCAGCCCAACCGATCAGCGGGGGCAGGCAGATACGCAGTATTTT.

The V and J genes are TRBV4-2 and TRBJ1-4; 8 bases map to TRBD1. CDR1 is LGHNA, CDR2 YNFKEQ, per germline. The CDR3 is 19 amino acids. The V gene end was trimmed by 0 bases and the J gene end by 5 bases; junction bases not matched to a gene: 14. The CDR3 spells CASSQDEAGGANSNEKLFF. In nucleotides, the CDR3 is TGTGCCAGCAGCCAAGACGAGGCAGGGGGCGCGAATAGCAATGAAAAACTGTTTTTT.

This clonotype was counted many times. The chain joins TRBV7-9 to TRBJ1-2; tentative D call: TRBD1 (6 bases). The CDR3 totals 16 residues. V gave up 5 bases and J gave up 4 bases, with 20 bases separating them. Germline CDR1 reads SEHNR; CDR2 reads FQNEAQ (reference sequence). The CDR3 loop reads CASSPEDRPSRYGYTF. CDR3 DNA sequence: TGTGCCAGCAGCCCCGAAGACAGGCCCTCACGCTATGGCTACACCTTC.

About this clonotype itself: One junction end does not reproduce the germline sequence, and a read error may be involved. J is TRBJ1-6 and V is TRBV5-1, with a tentative D call TRBD1 (5 bases). The CDR3 covers 13 residues. The germline gives CDR1 SGHRS, CDR2 YFSETQ. CDR3 DNA: TGCGCCAGCAGCTTGGATAGGGGTTCACCCCCCCACTTT. It translates to CASSLDRGSPPHF.

Many counts were recorded for this clonotype. The chain carries TRBV12-3 or TRBV12-4 and TRBJ1-1; 7 positions match TRBD1. This CDR3 has 13 residues. V was clipped by 5 bases and J by 7 bases; unmatched bases: 7. CDR3 nucleotides: TGTGCCAGCAGTACCACAGGGGAGCTTGAAGCTTTCTTT. It codes for CASSTTGELEAFF.

This clonotype was counted a few times. The chain carries TRBV20-1 and TRBJ1-1, with 10 bases matching TRBD1. CDR1 DFQATT and CDR2 SNEGSKA come from the germline V gene (reference sequence). CDR3 size: 14 residues. V trimming: 5 bases; J trimming: 2 bases; junction bases outside the gene matches: 5. The CDR3 loop is CSAGDRGSNTEAFF. CDR3 sequence (DNA): TGCAGTGCTGGGGACAGGGGTTCTAACACTGAAGCTTTCTTT.

The V and J genes are TRBV19 and TRBJ1-5; D gene uncertain. This CDR3 is built from 14 residues. V lost 7 bases and J 0 bases, leaving 10 bases between the germline ends. Germline CDR1 and CDR2: LNHDA and SQIVND (reference sequence). The CDR3 DNA is TGTGCCAGTAAACGTTCGGATAGCAATCAGCCCCAGCATTTT. It translates to CASKRSDSNQPQHF.

The chain recombines TRBV5-4 with TRBJ1-3; 12 positions agree with TRBD1. Germline values: CDR1 SGHNT, CDR2 YYREEE (reference sequence). V trimming: 2 bases; J trimming: 0 bases; junction bases outside the gene matches: 3. This CDR3 region has 17 residues. CDR3 sequence: CASSFGTGGASGNTIYF. The CDR3 DNA sequence: TGTGCCAGCAGCTTCGGGACAGGGGGCGCCTCTGGAAACACCATATATTTT.

This clonotype was recorded at least ten times. The J gene is TRBJ2-5, the V gene TRBV11-2; 14 bases are shared with TRBD2. The CDR3 is 20 residues long. CDR1 and CDR2 (germline): SGHAT, FQNNGV. J gave up 4 bases and V 0 bases, and 13 bases lay outside the gene matches. CDR3 amino acids: CASSLDHRGLAGGGGETQYF. The CDR3 nucleotides read TGTGCCAGCAGCTTAGATCATCGCGGACTAGCGGGGGGCGGGGGAGAGACCCAGTACTTC.

This clonotype was seen repeatedly, ten times or more. The chain combines TRBV12-3 or TRBV12-4 with TRBJ1-2, with D possibly TRBD1 on 6 matching bases. The CDR3 covers 15 residues. V was shortened by 6 bases and J by 4 bases, with 18 bases between the two germline ends. The CDR3 coding sequence is TGTGCCAGCAGCTCCTCCAGGGGCGCCGGCTATGGCTACACCTTC. Translation gives CASSSSRGAGYGYTF.

This clonotype was counted only a few times. The V call is TRBV6-1, the J call TRBJ1-2; no definite D call. V was pared by 7 bases and J by 4 bases, with 10 bases between. Germline CDR1 is MNHNS and CDR2 is SASEGT. This CDR3 is 12 amino acids long. Here the CDR3 reads CASIRRIYGYTF. CDR3 bases: TGTGCCAGCATCCGCCGCATCTATGGCTACACCTTC.

In its sample, this clonotype was seen a few times. J is TRBJ2-5 and V is TRBV5-1, with 9 bases fitting TRBD1. In germline, CDR1 is SGHRS, CDR2 YFSETQ. Unmatched junction bases numbered 3, after V lost 7 bases and J lost 5 bases. CDR3 size: 12 residues. CDR3 region: CASGGTGETQYF. As DNA, the CDR3 is TGCGCCAGCGGAGGGACAGGGGAGACCCAGTACTTC. Drawing the rest from reference TRBV5-1 and TRBJ2-5, the complete variable domain is KAGVTQTPRYLIKTRGQQVTLSCSPISGHRSVSWYQQTPGQGLQFLFEYFSETQRNKGNFPGRFSGRQFSNSRSEMNVSTLELGDSALYLCASGGTGETQYFGPGTRLLVL.

This clonotype was seen repeatedly, ten times or more. V and J are TRBV10-2 and TRBJ2-1; no clear D gene. Deletions cut 6 bases from V and 2 bases from J, with 11 bases between. Germline CDR1 and CDR2: WSHSY and SAAADI. The CDR3 totals 14 residues. The DNA of the CDR3 is TGCGCCAGCAGCGAGCCAGCTACCTACAATGAGCAGTTCTTC. The encoded protein is CASSEPATYNEQFF.

This clonotype turned up a few times. The chain links TRBV12-3 or TRBV12-4 to TRBJ1-1; 8 nucleotides align to TRBD1. J gave up 2 bases and V 6 bases, and 8 bases lay outside the gene matches. The CDR3 covers 15 residues. CDR3 sequence: CASRTRQGPNTEAFF. CDR3 in DNA: TGTGCCAGCAGAACAAGACAGGGGCCAAACACTGAAGCTTTCTTT.